Included here is one T cell receptor beta chain sequence, with context. Study processing details: How many nucleated cells were present was estimated from reference gene primer amplification. Sequenced by immunoSEQ multiplex PCR; TCRdb stores in-frame clones only, minus some. V, J and clone size are those of that table, while D and trimming were read from the DNA. The sample consists of about 140,000 clones, roughly 88% of them appearing once. The sample comes from a study of blood T cell repertoires in COVID-19. In germline, CDR1 is MNHEY, CDR2 SVGEGT. J lost 5 bases, V lost 4 bases, and 10 bases had no gene match. There are 15 residues in the CDR3.

The clonotype was recovered from a woman aged 60-75 years with acute or convalescent COVID-19. The chain uses TRBV6-2 or TRBV6-3 and TRBJ2-7; 8 nucleotides line up with TRBD2. Sequencing input: peripheral blood. The CDR3 region is CASSLTPGGPNEQYF. The CDR3 coding sequence is TGTGCCAGCAGTTTGACGCCGGGGGGGCCGAACGAGCAGTACTTC.